This TCR beta chain was sequenced during a study of blood T cell repertoires in COVID-19. The V end lost 0 bases, the J end lost 1 base, and 16 bases lay between the germline ends. This CDR3 region has 18 residues. The germline gives CDR1 SGHDN, CDR2 FVKESK. Assay used: immunoSEQ multiplex PCR; TCRdb lists only in-frame clones, some missing. The sample has more than 200,000 clones; 70% to 90% are singletons. This chain uses TRBV14 with TRBJ2-4, with D maybe TRBD2 (6 bases). Material for sequencing was peripheral blood. The sequence was collected from a woman in her 30s with COVID-19, enrolled during active disease. The CDR3 is CASSQESWGVGAKNIQYF. DNA for the CDR3: TGTGCCAGCAGCCAAGAATCGTGGGGGGTTGGTGCCAAAAACATTCAGTACTTC.